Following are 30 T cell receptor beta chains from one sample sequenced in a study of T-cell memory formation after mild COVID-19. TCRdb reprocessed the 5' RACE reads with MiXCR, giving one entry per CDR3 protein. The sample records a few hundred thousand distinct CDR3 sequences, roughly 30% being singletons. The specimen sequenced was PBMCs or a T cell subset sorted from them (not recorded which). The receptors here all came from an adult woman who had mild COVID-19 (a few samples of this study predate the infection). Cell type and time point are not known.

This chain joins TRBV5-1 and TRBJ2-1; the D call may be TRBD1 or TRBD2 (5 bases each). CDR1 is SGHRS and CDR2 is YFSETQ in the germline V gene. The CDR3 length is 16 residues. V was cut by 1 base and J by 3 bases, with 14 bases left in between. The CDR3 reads CASSLKPGTIYNEQFF. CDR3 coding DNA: TGCGCCAGCAGCTTGAAGCCCGGGACCATCTACAATGAGCAGTTCTTC.

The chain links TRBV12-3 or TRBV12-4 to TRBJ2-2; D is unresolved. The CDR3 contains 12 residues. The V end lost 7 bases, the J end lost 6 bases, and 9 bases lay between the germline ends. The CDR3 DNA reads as TGTGCCAGCACCCTGAATGCCGGGGAGCTGTTTTTT. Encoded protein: CASTLNAGELFF.

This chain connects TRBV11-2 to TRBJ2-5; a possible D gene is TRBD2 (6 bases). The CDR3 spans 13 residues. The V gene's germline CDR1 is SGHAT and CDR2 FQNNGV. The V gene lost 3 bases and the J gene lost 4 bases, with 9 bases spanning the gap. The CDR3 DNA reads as TGTGCCAGCAGCTTGCGACTAGGAGAGACCCAGTACTTC. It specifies CASSLRLGETQYF.

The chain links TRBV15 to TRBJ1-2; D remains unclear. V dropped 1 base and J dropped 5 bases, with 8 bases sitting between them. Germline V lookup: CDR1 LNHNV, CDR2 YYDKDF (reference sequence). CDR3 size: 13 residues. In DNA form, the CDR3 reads TGTGCCACCAGCAGAGGGTTGGGGTATGGCTACACCTTC. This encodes CATSRGLGYGYTF.

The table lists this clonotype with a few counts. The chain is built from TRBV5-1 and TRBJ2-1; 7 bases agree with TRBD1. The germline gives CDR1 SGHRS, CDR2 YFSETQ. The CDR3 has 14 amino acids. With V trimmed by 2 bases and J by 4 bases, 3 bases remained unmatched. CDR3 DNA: TGCGCCAGCAGCTTCGGACAGGCATACAATGAGCAGTTCTTC. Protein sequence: CASSFGQAYNEQFF.

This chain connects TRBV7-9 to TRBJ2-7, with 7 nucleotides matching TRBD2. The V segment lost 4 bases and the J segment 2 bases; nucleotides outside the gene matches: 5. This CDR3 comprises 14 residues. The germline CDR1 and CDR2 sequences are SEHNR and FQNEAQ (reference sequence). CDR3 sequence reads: CASSSSGVTYEQYF. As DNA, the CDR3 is TGTGCCAGCAGCTCGAGCGGGGTTACCTACGAGCAGTACTTC.

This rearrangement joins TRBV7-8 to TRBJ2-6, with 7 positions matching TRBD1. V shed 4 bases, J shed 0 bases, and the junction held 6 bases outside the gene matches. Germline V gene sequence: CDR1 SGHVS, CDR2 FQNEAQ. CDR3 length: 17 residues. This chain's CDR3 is CASSSDRAGSGANVLTF. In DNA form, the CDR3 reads TGTGCCAGCAGCTCAGACAGGGCTGGCTCTGGGGCCAACGTCCTGACTTTC.

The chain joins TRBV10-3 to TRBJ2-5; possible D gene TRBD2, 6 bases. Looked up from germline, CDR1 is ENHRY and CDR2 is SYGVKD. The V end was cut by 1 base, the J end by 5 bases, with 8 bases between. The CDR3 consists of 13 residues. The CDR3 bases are TGTGCCATCAGTGAGTGGGACTGGGAGACCCAGTACTTC. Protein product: CAISEWDWETQYF.

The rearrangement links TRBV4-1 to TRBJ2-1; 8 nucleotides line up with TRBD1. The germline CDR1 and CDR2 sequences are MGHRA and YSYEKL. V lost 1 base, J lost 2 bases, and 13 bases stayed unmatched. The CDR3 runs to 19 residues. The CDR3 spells CASSQASSLPGQAYNEQFF. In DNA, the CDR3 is TGCGCCAGCAGCCAAGCCAGCTCTTTACCGGGACAGGCCTACAATGAGCAGTTCTTC.

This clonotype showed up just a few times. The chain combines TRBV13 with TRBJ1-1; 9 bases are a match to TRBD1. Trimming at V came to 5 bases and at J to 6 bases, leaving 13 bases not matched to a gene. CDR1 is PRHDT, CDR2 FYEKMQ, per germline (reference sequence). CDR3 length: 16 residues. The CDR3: CASSKRGGQGFAEAFF. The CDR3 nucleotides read TGTGCCAGCAGCAAACGGGGAGGACAGGGGTTCGCTGAAGCTTTCTTT.

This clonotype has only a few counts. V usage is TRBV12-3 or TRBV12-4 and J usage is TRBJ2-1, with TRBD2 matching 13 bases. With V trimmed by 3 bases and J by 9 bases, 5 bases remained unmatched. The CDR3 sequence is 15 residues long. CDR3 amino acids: CASSFGTSGTVEQFF. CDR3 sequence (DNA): TGTGCCAGCAGTTTCGGGACTAGCGGGACCGTTGAGCAGTTCTTC.

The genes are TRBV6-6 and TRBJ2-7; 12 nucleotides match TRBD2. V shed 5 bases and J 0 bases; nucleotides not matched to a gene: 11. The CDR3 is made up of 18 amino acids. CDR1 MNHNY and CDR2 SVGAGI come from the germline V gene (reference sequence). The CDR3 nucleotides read TGTGCCAGCAGTGGACCGGGACTAGCGGGTTCAAGCTCCTACGAGCAGTACTTC. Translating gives CASSGPGLAGSSSYEQYF.

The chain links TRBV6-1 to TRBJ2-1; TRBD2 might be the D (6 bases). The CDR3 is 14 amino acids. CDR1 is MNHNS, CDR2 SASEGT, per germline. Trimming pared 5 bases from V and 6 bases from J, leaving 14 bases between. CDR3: CASSPTRRSNEQFF. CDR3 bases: TGTGCCAGCAGTCCGACTAGACGGAGCAATGAGCAGTTCTTC.

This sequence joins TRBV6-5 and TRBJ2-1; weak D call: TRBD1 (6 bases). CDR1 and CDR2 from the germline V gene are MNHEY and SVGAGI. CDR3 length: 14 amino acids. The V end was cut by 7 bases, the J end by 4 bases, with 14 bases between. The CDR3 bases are TGTGCCAGCACCAAACTGGACAGATACAATGAGCAGTTCTTC. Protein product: CASTKLDRYNEQFF.

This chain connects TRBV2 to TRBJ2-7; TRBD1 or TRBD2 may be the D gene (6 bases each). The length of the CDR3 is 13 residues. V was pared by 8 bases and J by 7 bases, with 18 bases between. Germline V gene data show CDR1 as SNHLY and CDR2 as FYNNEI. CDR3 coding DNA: TGTGCCAGCGAGGTTAGAAGGGGGGTTGAGCAGTACTTC. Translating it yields CASEVRRGVEQYF.

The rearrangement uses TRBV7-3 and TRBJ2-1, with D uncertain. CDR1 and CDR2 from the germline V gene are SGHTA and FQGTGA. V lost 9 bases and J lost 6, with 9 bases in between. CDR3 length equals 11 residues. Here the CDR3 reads CASGEANEQFF. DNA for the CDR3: TGTGCCAGTGGTGAGGCCAATGAGCAGTTCTTC. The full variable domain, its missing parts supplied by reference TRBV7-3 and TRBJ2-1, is GAGVSQTPSNKVTEKGKYVELRCDPISGHTALYWYRQSLGQGPEFLIYFQGTGAADDSGLPNDRFFAVRPEGSVSTLKIQRTERGDSAVYLCASGEANEQFFGPGTRLTVL.

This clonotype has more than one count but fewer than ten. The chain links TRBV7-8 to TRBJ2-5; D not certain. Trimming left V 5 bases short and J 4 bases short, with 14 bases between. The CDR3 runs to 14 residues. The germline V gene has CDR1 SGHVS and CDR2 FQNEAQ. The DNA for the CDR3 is TGTGCCAGCAGCCTCTCCCCCGCCCGAGAGACCCAGTACTTC. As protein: CASSLSPARETQYF.

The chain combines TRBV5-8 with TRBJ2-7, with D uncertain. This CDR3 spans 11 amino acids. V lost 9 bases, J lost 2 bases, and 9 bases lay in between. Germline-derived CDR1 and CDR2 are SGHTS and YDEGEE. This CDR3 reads CANRPPYEQYF. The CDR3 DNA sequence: TGTGCCAACCGTCCCCCCTACGAGCAGTACTTC.

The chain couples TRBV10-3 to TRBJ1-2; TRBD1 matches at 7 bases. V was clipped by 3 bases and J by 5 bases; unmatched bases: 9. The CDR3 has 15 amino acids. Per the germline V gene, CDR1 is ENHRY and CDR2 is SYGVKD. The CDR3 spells CAISDPDREGYGYTF. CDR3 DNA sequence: TGTGCCATCAGTGACCCCGACAGGGAGGGGTATGGCTACACCTTC.

For the CDR3, the DNA is TGTGCCAGCAGCTTAGCGCGGCCCCCCCCGCAGTATTTT. Amino acid sequence: CASSLARPPPQYF. V gene TRBV11-1 combines with J gene TRBJ2-3, with D uncertain. The CDR3 covers 13 residues. Trimming took off 0 bases at V and 10 bases at J, with 11 bases between the two ends. Germline V gene sequence: CDR1 SGHAT, CDR2 FQDESV (reference sequence).

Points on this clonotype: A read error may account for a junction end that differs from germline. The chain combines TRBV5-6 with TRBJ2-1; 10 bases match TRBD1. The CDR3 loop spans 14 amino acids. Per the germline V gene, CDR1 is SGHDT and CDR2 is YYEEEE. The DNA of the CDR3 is TGTGCCAGCAGATTGGGGACAGGGGACAATGAGCAGTTCTTC. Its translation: CASRLGTGDNEQFF.

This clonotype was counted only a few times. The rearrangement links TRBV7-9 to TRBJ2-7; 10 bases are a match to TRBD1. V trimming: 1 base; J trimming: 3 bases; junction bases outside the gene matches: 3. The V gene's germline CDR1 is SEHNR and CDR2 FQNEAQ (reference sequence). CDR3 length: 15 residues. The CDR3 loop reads CASSLGDRGYYEQYF. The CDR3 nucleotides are TGTGCCAGCAGCTTAGGGGACAGGGGATACTACGAGCAGTACTTC.

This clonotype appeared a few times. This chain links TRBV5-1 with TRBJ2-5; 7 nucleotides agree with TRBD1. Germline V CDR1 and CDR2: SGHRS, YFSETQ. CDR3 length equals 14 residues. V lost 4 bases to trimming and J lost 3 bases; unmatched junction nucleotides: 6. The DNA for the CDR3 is TGCGCCAGCAGCGAAAAAGACAGGGAAGAGACCCAGTACTTC. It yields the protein CASSEKDREETQYF.

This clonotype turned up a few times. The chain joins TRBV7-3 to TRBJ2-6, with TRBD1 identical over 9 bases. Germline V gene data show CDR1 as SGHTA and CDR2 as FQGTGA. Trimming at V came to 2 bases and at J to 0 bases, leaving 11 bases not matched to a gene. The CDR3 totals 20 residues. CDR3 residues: CASSLGSLGQGGSGANVLTF. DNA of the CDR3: TGTGCCAGCAGCTTAGGGTCTTTGGGACAGGGAGGCTCTGGGGCCAACGTCCTGACTTTC.

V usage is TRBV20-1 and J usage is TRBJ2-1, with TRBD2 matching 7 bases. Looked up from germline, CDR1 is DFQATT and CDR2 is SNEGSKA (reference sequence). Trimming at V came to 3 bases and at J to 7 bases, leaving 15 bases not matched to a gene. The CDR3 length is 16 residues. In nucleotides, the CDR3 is TGCAGTGCTAGGCTGGGGAGCGGGATCCGGCAGAATGAGCAGTTCTTC. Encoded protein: CSARLGSGIRQNEQFF.

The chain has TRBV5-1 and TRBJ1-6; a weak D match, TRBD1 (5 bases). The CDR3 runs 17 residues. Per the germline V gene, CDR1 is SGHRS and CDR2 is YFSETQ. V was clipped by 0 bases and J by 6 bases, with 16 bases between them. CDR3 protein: CASSLVVGAAGNSPLHF. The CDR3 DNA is TGCGCCAGCAGCTTGGTGGTCGGGGCGGCGGGTAATTCACCCCTCCACTTT.

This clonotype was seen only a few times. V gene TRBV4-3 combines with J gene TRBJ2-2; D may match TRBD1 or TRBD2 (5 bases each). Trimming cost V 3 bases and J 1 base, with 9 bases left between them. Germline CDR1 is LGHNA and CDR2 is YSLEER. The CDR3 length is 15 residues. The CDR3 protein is CASSQGEWNTGELFF. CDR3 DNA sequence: TGCGCCAGCAGCCAGGGGGAGTGGAACACCGGGGAGCTGTTTTTT.

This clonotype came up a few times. The CDR3 sequence: CASSLGMRDGAYEQYF. The CDR3 coding sequence is TGTGCCAGCAGTTTGGGCATGAGGGACGGCGCCTACGAGCAGTACTTC. This rearrangement joins TRBV12-3 or TRBV12-4 to TRBJ2-7; the D gene could be TRBD1 or TRBD2 (5 bases each). The V end was cut by 3 bases, the J end by 2 bases, with 17 bases between. CDR3 length: 16 residues.

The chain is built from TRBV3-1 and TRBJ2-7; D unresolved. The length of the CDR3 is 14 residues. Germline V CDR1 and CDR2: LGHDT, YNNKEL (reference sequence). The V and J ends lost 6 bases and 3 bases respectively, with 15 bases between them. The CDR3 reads CASSLGRENYEQYF. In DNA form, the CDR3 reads TGTGCCAGCAGTCTCGGACGTGAGAACTACGAGCAGTACTTC.

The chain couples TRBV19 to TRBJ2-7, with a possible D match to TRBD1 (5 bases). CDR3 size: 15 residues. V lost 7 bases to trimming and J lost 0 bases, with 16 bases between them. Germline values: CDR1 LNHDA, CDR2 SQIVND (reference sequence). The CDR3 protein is CASTDSHKVSYEQYF. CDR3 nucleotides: TGTGCCAGTACTGACAGCCACAAAGTCTCCTACGAGCAGTACTTC.